The clone carrying this TCR beta chain has a count of ten or more. Its antigen is unknown. This specimen belongs to a study of spatial heterogeneity in lung cancer. Study background: Sequencing was performed on follow-up PBMC samples when available, collected at a median of around two years after resection. Study-level findings and limits: There were more appearances of ubiquitous expanded tumor TCRs in blood at resection than at follow-up.

The library protocol tagged each TCR cDNA with a unique molecular identifier. A single record per CDR3 protein comes from TCRdb applying MiXCR to the 5' RACE reads. The table includes 95,000 to 130,000 distinct CDR3 sequences, over 9% detected once. Time point meaning: blood at routine non-recurrence follow-up after resection. Unsorted whole RNA of tumor, nontumor lung or frozen PBMC was sequenced. This sequence originates from a male donor with early-stage non-small cell lung cancer. The sequences come from PBMCs, collected at follow-up.

CDR3 nucleotide sequence: TGTGCCAGCAGTGTTACAGGGGATCAGCCCCAGCATTTT. It encodes CASSVTGDQPQHF. The chain carries TRBV25-1 and TRBJ1-5, with TRBD1 matching over 7 bases. J lost 5 bases, V lost 4 bases, and 2 bases had no gene match. The CDR3 spans 13 residues. Germline V gene lookup returns CDR1 MGHDK and CDR2 SYGVNS.